These T cell receptor beta chains were read from a single sample in a study of identical twins. Each CDR3 protein gets one entry after TCRdb re-called the 5' RACE reads with MiXCR. The repertoire holds hundreds of thousands of distinct CDR3 sequences, 6.5% to 8.5% seen once, with less than 2% in the top ten. This sample also appeared in a second study, on yellow fever vaccine responses in identical twins.

What was sequenced was memory (CD45RO+) T cells sorted from blood. These receptors all come from a woman aged 18-35 years in good health. Both conserved end residues are trimmed from each CDR3. Fields, in order: V gene, J gene, CDR3 protein.

TRBV9,TRBJ2-1,ASSAAGLAGGREQF
TRBV7-9,TRBJ1-5,ASSNNRGGNQPQH
TRBV20-1,TRBJ1-2,SASNSDRGSYGYT
TRBV18,TRBJ2-1,ASSITSRTNEQF
TRBV4-1,TRBJ2-1,ASSQDRGLEGNEQF
TRBV7-2,TRBJ2-2,ASSLEPSYTGELF
TRBV20-1,TRBJ2-7,SARRLTTYEQY
TRBV28,TRBJ2-1,ASSLDTYNEQF
TRBV6-2/TRBV6-3,TRBJ1-1,ASSYGLGAPRFSTEAF
TRBV25-1,TRBJ2-3,ASSALRDTQY
TRBV4-1,TRBJ2-6,ASSPGQGGISGANVLT
TRBV6-1,TRBJ2-2,ASRRQGATTGELF
TRBV6-5,TRBJ1-1,ASSYTQTGFSRNTEAF
TRBV6-1,TRBJ1-2,ASRAEVGRGYGYT
TRBV12-5,TRBJ2-7,ASGQGNYEQY
TRBV27,TRBJ2-2,ASSGNGQGASGELF
TRBV6-1,TRBJ2-5,ASSATSGGPQETQY
TRBV20-1,TRBJ2-7,SARDPMTSGGNYEQY
TRBV5-1,TRBJ2-5,ASSLAGLAGEETQY
TRBV20-1,TRBJ2-7,SASLDREYEQY
TRBV2,TRBJ2-1,ASSGRTSGDEQF
TRBV7-9,TRBJ2-7,ASSPGQPYEQY
TRBV29-1,TRBJ2-6,SVGAGAGANVLT
TRBV4-1,TRBJ2-3,ASSRQGTTDTQY
TRBV30,TRBJ2-7,AWSVGLAKGEQY
TRBV12-3/TRBV12-4,TRBJ2-7,ASSLAQGLGEQY
TRBV10-3,TRBJ2-1,ATLPGAETLNEQF
TRBV5-6,TRBJ2-5,ASSPLGLGGVFGTQY
TRBV30,TRBJ1-1,AWSRSNTEAF
TRBV7-9,TRBJ1-4,ASSLASTANEKLF
TRBV29-1,TRBJ1-2,SVVEGYT